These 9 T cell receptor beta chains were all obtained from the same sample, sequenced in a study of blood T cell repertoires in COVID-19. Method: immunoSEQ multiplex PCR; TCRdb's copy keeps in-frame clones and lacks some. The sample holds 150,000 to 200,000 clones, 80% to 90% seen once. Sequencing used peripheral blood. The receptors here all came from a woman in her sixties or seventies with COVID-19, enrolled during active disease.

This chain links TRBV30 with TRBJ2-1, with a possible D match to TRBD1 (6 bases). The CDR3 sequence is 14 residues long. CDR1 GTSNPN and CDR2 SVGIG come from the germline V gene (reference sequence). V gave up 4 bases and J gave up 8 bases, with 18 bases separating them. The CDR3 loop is CAWKLRARGDEQFF. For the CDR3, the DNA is TGTGCCTGGAAACTCAGGGCCAGGGGCGATGAGCAGTTCTTC.

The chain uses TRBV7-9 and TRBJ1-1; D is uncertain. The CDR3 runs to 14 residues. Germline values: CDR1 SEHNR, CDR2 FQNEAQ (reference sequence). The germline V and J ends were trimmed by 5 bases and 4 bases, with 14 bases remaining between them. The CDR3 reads CASSLGNPGTEAFF. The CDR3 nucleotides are TGTGCCAGCAGCCTTGGAAATCCGGGCACTGAAGCTTTCTTT.

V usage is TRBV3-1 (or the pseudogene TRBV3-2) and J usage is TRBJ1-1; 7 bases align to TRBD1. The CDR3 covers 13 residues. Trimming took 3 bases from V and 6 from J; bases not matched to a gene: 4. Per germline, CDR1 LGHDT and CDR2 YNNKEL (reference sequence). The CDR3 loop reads CASSHGGQAEAFF. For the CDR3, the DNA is TGTGCCAGCAGCCACGGTGGACAGGCTGAAGCTTTCTTT.

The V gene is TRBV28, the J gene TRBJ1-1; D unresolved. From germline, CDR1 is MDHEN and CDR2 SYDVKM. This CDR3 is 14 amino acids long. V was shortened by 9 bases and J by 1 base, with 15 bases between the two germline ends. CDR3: CASYPSWANTEAFF. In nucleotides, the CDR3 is TGTGCCAGTTACCCTTCGTGGGCGAACACTGAAGCTTTCTTT.

CDR3 sequence (DNA): TGTGCCACCTCGTCGTACGAGCAGTACTTC. Protein sequence: CATSSYEQYF. J is TRBJ2-7 and V is TRBV2, with D unclear. V lost 10 bases and J lost 4, with 8 bases in between. Germline V gene sequence: CDR1 SNHLY, CDR2 FYNNEI. There are 10 residues in the CDR3.

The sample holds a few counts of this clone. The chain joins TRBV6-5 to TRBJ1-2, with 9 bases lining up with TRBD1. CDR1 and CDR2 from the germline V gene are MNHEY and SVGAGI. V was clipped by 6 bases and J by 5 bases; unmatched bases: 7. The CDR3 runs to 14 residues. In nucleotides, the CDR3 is TGTGCCAGCAGGGAGACAGGGGGTTTTTATGGCTACACCTTC. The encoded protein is CASRETGGFYGYTF.

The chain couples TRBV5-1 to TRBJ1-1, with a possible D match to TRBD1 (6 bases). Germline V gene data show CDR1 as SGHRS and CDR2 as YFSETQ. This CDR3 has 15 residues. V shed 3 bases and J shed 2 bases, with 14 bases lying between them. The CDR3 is CASSSMGHPNTEAFF. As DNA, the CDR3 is TGCGCCAGCAGCTCCATGGGACATCCAAACACTGAAGCTTTCTTT. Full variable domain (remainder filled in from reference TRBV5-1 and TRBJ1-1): KAGVTQTPRYLIKTRGQQVTLSCSPISGHRSVSWYQQTPGQGLQFLFEYFSETQRNKGNFPGRFSGRQFSNSRSEMNVSTLELGDSALYLCASSSMGHPNTEAFFGQGTRLTVV.

CDR3 sequence (DNA): TGTGCCACCAGTGATGCCGACAGGACCTACAATGAGCAGTTCTTC. Protein: CATSDADRTYNEQFF. The rearrangement links TRBV24-1 to TRBJ2-1; possible D gene TRBD1, 6 bases. Germline V gives CDR1 KGHDR, CDR2 SFDVKD. The germline V and J ends were trimmed by 3 bases and 2 bases, with 10 bases remaining between them. CDR3 length: 15 residues.

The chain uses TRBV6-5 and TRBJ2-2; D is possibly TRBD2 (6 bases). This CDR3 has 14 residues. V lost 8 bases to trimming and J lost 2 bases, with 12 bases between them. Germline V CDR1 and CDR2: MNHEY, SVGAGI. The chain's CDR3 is CASGWEDNTGELFF. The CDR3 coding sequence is TGTGCCAGCGGATGGGAGGACAACACCGGGGAGCTGTTTTTT.